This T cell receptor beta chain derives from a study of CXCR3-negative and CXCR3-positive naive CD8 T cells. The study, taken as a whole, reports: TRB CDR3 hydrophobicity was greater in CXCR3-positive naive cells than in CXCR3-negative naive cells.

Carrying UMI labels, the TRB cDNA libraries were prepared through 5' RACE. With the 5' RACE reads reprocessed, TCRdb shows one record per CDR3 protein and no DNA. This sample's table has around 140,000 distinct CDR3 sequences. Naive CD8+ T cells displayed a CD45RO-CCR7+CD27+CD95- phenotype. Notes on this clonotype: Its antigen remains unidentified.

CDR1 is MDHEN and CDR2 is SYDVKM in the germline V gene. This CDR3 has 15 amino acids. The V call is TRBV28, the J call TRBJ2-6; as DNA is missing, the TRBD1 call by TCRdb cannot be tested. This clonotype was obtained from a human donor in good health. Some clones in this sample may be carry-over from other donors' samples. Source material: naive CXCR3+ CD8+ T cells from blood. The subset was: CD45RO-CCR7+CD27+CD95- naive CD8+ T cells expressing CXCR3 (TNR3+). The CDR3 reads CASSPDYSGANVLTF.